This is a list of T cell receptor beta chains from one sample in a study of response to subunit inactivated influenza vaccine. MiXCR, run by TCRdb on the RT-PCR reads, gives a single entry per CDR3 protein. The sample includes over 800,000 distinct CDR3 sequences, about 20% of them seen just once. This specimen was PBMCs from blood, taken 5 days after vaccination. The receptor set was obtained from a man aged 50-60 years who received an inactivated influenza vaccine. CDR3s include the opening cysteine and the closing phenylalanine or tryptophan. Fields, in order: CDR3 length, clone size, D gene, V gene, J gene, CDR3 DNA, CDR3 protein. A D gene is named only where the DNA matches it firmly. Clone size is given for some rows only: seen once, a few or many times, or a class if the clone is expanded.

length: 15; size: few; D: TRBD1; V: TRBV5-1; J: TRBJ2-1; DNA: TGCGCCAGCAGGGTTGGGACAGGGGGGTTCAATGAGCAGTTCTTC; CDR3: CASRVGTGGFNEQFF
length: 17; size: few; D: .; V: TRBV7-3; J: TRBJ2-3; DNA: TGTGCCAGCAGCTTAACCTCGGCTACCACTAGCACAGATACGCAGTATTTT; CDR3: CASSLTSATTSTDTQYF
length: 15; size: .; D: .; V: TRBV20-1; J: TRBJ2-7; DNA: TGCAGTGCTGGCCCGCCCGGGACGGCAGGATACGAGCAGTACTTC; CDR3: CSAGPPGTAGYEQYF
length: 16; size: few; D: TRBD2; V: TRBV10-3; J: TRBJ2-1; DNA: TGTGCCATCAGCCCTATCTCTAGCGGGGACTACAATGAGCAGTTCTTC; CDR3: CAISPISSGDYNEQFF
length: 12; size: few; D: .; V: TRBV20-1; J: TRBJ2-1; DNA: TGCAGTGCAGGCTTTGAAGGGTATGAGCAGTTCTTC; CDR3: CSAGFEGYEQFF
length: 15; size: .; D: TRBD1; V: TRBV7-2; J: TRBJ2-7; DNA: TGTGCCAGCAGCTTACTGGGACAGGGATTGGGCGAGCAGTACTTC; CDR3: CASSLLGQGLGEQYF
length: 18; size: few; D: TRBD2; V: TRBV7-6; J: TRBJ2-2; DNA: TGTGCCAGCAGCTTGTCCAGACTAGCGGGAACGAACACCGGGGAGCTGTTTTTT; CDR3: CASSLSRLAGTNTGELFF
length: 14; size: .; D: TRBD1; V: TRBV12-3/TRBV12-4; J: TRBJ1-4; DNA: TGTGCCAGCAGTGACAGGGGCCATAATGAAAAACTGTTTTTT; CDR3: CASSDRGHNEKLFF
length: 16; size: .; D: .; V: TRBV6-2/TRBV6-3; J: TRBJ2-7; DNA: TGTGCCAGCAGAGCTCGTGTGTCGGGAAGCCGCTACGAGCAGTACTTC; CDR3: CASRARVSGSRYEQYF
length: 13; size: few; D: .; V: TRBV10-3; J: TRBJ2-2; DNA: TGTGCCTTAATGGACGGGAACACCGGGGAGCTGTTTTTT; CDR3: CALMDGNTGELFF
length: 18; size: .; D: .; V: TRBV5-1; J: TRBJ2-2; DNA: TGCGCCAGCAGCCCCGACTCGAATCTCCCCCTCAACACCGGGGAGCTGTTTTTT; CDR3: CASSPDSNLPLNTGELFF
length: 14; size: .; D: TRBD2; V: TRBV10-3; J: TRBJ2-5; DNA: TGTGCCATCAGTGGTAGGACTAGTGGGGAGACCCAGTACTTC; CDR3: CAISGRTSGETQYF
length: 15; size: .; D: .; V: TRBV20-1; J: TRBJ2-7; DNA: TGCAGTGCCTCCCCTGAGGGTTTGGGGAGGAACGAGCAGTACTTC; CDR3: CSASPEGLGRNEQYF
length: 15; size: few; D: .; V: TRBV20-1; J: TRBJ2-5; DNA: TGCAGTGCTAGAGCCCCTACTAGCACCGGAGAGACCCAGTACTTC; CDR3: CSARAPTSTGETQYF
length: 14; size: once; D: TRBD2; V: TRBV9; J: TRBJ2-7; DNA: TGTGCCAGCAGCCCTGGGGGGGTAAATGGCGAGCAGTACTTC; CDR3: CASSPGGVNGEQYF
length: 12; size: .; D: TRBD2; V: TRBV7-6; J: TRBJ2-1; DNA: TGTGCCAGCAGCTTAGTCGGGAGGGGGCAGTTCTTC; CDR3: CASSLVGRGQFF
length: 14; size: .; D: .; V: TRBV6-1; J: TRBJ1-5; DNA: TGTGCCAGCAGTCCTAACGGCGGCAATCAGCCCCAGCATTTT; CDR3: CASSPNGGNQPQHF
length: 13; size: .; D: .; V: TRBV7-2; J: TRBJ1-5; DNA: TGTGCCAGCAGACGGGACCTGGATCAGCCCCAGCATTTT; CDR3: CASRRDLDQPQHF
length: 12; size: .; D: .; V: TRBV29-1; J: TRBJ2-7; DNA: TGCAGCGCCGGGGACCCCTACTACGAGCAGTACTTC; CDR3: CSAGDPYYEQYF
length: 12; size: .; D: .; V: TRBV5-6; J: TRBJ1-6; DNA: TGTGCCAGCAGCCTGTGGGGCTCACCCCTCCACTTT; CDR3: CASSLWGSPLHF
length: 15; size: .; D: .; V: TRBV10-2; J: TRBJ1-5; DNA: TGCGCCAGCAGTGAGTCGGGGGGAAGGCGTCAGCCCCAGCATTTT; CDR3: CASSESGGRRQPQHF
length: 13; size: .; D: .; V: TRBV12-3/TRBV12-4; J: TRBJ2-3; DNA: TGTGCCAGCAGTTTTGGATACACAGATACGCAGTATTTT; CDR3: CASSFGYTDTQYF
length: 14; size: few; D: .; V: TRBV5-1; J: TRBJ1-2; DNA: TGCGCCAGCAAAGCACAGCCACGGAACTATGGCTACACCTTC; CDR3: CASKAQPRNYGYTF
length: 17; size: many; D: TRBD2; V: TRBV11-2; J: TRBJ2-3; DNA: TGTGCCAGCAGTCTCGGACTAGCGGGGGGTTACACAGATACGCAGTATTTT; CDR3: CASSLGLAGGYTDTQYF
length: 14; size: many; D: .; V: TRBV12-3/TRBV12-4; J: TRBJ1-4; DNA: TGTGCCAGCAGTTTAGACGGGCCTAATGAAAAACTGTTTTTT; CDR3: CASSLDGPNEKLFF
length: 14; size: .; D: .; V: TRBV6-1; J: TRBJ2-1; DNA: TGTGCCAGCAGCAGACAGTTCCTCAGCAATGAGCAGTTCTTC; CDR3: CASSRQFLSNEQFF